The rows below give T cell receptor beta chains drawn from one sample of a study of early T cells in non-severe SARS-CoV-2 infection. TCRdb re-analysed the 5' RACE reads in MiXCR, keeping a single row per CDR3 protein. The sample records under 65,000 distinct CDR3 sequences, 9.5% to 15% being singletons. What was sequenced was whole blood. The receptors come from an adult who was a healthcare worker with PCR-confirmed SARS-CoV-2 infection or an uninfected control (not recorded which). The CDR3 runs from the conserved cysteine through the conserved F or W. D genes are given only for firm matches. The listing skips clone size in some rows; elsewhere it reads once, few, many or a size class.

>-|TRBJ1-1|13|-|TRBV6-4
CASSGEDRTEAFF
TGTGCCAGCAGTGGGGAGGACCGAACTGAAGCTTTCTTT
>-|TRBJ1-5|15|-|TRBV2
CASTQFRDTSQPQHF
TGTGCCAGCACCCAATTCCGGGACACTTCGCAGCCCCAGCATTTT
>TRBD1|TRBJ1-5|16|-|TRBV6-2/TRBV6-3
CASSYSGQATGQPQHF
TGTGCCAGCAGTTACTCGGGACAGGCCACGGGGCAGCCCCAGCATTTT
>-|TRBJ2-7|15|many|TRBV12-2
CASRRAGESSYEQYF
TGTGCAAGTCGAAGAGCGGGAGAGAGCTCCTACGAGCAGTACTTC
>TRBD2|TRBJ2-1|18|medium-sized|TRBV27
CASSFYPGGPSGRNEQFF
TGTGCCAGCAGTTTTTATCCGGGAGGGCCCTCAGGCCGTAATGAGCAGTTCTTC
>TRBD2|TRBJ2-3|14|many|TRBV12-3/TRBV12-4
CASSWTSVTDTQYF
TGTGCCAGCAGCTGGACTAGCGTCACAGATACGCAGTATTTT
>-|TRBJ2-7|15|-|TRBV28
CASSSLGGSSYEQYF
TGTGCCAGCAGTTCTCTGGGGGGTAGCTCCTACGAGCAGTACTTC
>TRBD2|TRBJ2-7|13|few|TRBV20-1
CSDTRRETHEQYF
TGCAGTGACACAAGGCGGGAGACCCACGAGCAGTACTTC
>-|TRBJ2-1|12|-|TRBV30
CAWSPLGDEQFF
TGTGCCTGGAGTCCCCTTGGGGATGAGCAGTTCTTC
>TRBD1|TRBJ2-3|18|-|TRBV18
CASSPYSSRTGSTDTQYF
TGTGCCAGCTCACCCTACAGCTCAAGGACAGGCAGCACAGATACGCAGTATTTT
>-|TRBJ2-6|16|medium-sized|TRBV29-1
CSVARDVDSGANVLTF
TGCAGCGTTGCGCGGGACGTTGACTCTGGGGCCAACGTCCTGACTTTC
>TRBD1|TRBJ2-1|18|many|TRBV18
CASSPPPLDRGLLGEQFF
TGTGCCAGCTCACCACCCCCCCTCGACAGGGGACTTTTGGGGGAGCAGTTCTTC
>-|TRBJ2-2|14|-|TRBV20-1
CSAGSESAPGELFF
TGCAGTGCTGGGAGCGAGAGTGCGCCCGGGGAGCTGTTTTTT